These T cell receptor beta chains were read from a single sample in a study of blood T cell repertoires in COVID-19. Sequencing used immunoSEQ multiplex PCR; TCRdb keeps in-frame clones, though not all of them. The sample lists approximately 250,000 clones, 86% occurring once. The sequencing input was peripheral blood. These receptors were obtained from a man younger than 35 with active or convalescent COVID-19. Each CDR3 is given without its conserved first and last residue. Not every row has a clone size; where given, it reads once, few, many or a size class.

CDR3: ASSITDRVGYT; size: -; V: TRBV6-5
CDR3: ASSPLSFGYGYT; size: -; V: TRBV6-6
CDR3: ASSGYSGSNHEQY; size: -; V: TRBV9
CDR3: ASSLVSGNYGYT; size: -; V: TRBV7-9
CDR3: ASSPRGGDSYNEQF; size: -; V: TRBV10-2
CDR3: ASSPGTPWTDTQY; size: -; V: TRBV7-3
CDR3: ASSISGLATAYEQY; size: -; V: TRBV19
CDR3: ASSLNRGTEAF; size: once; V: TRBV7-7
CDR3: ARLTGLGGYT; size: few; V: TRBV19
CDR3: ASSTRGRTSGQETQY; size: -; V: TRBV7-3
CDR3: ASSKPGLAGEDTQY; size: -; V: TRBV25-1
CDR3: ATNRGTGRSDEQF; size: -; V: TRBV19
CDR3: ASSFTGGQGEAF; size: once; V: TRBV19
CDR3: ASSQDRRTEAF; size: -; V: TRBV4-3